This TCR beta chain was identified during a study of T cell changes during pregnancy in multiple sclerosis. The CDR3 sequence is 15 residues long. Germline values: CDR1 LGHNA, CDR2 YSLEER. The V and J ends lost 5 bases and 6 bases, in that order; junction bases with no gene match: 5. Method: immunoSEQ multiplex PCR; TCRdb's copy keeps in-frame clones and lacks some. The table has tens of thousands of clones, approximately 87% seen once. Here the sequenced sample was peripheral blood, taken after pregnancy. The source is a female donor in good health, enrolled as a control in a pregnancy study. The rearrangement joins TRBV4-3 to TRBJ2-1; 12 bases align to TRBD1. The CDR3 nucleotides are TGCGCCAGCAGCGACGGGACAGGGGGCTCCAATGAGCAGTTCTTC. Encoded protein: CASSDGTGGSNEQFF.